Listed below are T cell receptor beta chains from one sample, sequenced in a study of blood T cells in healthy people across ages. TCRdb re-derived calls from the 5' RACE reads in MiXCR, one entry per CDR3 protein. The data hold fewer than 800,000 distinct CDR3 sequences, with about 25% observed a single time. The same data also contributed to another study, on T cells of mothers and their children.

Specimen: blood. These receptors all come from a boy between 10 and 17 years old in good health. Both conserved end residues are part of each CDR3.

v_gene	j_gene	CDR3aa
TRBV10-3	TRBJ2-7	CASRGGLAGAYEQYF
TRBV29-1	NA	CSVPLDIRYNEQFF
TRBV10-3	TRBJ2-5	CAISKPGTSQETQYF
TRBV20-1	TRBJ2-5	CSARARWGAARQETQYF
TRBV7-2	NA	CASSLGGTYSEQFF
TRBV7-3	TRBJ1-2	CASAPTGGMDYGYTF
TRBV29-1	TRBJ1-1	CSVFYTEAFF
TRBV27	TRBJ2-1	CASSVAGGPYNEQFF
TRBV20-1	TRBJ1-1	CSASETGTEAFF
TRBV4-1	TRBJ1-4	CASSPRQGTEKLFF
TRBV24-1	TRBJ2-3	CATSDLLAGTPDTQYF
TRBV11-3	TRBJ1-1	CASSLQSSAEAFF
TRBV27	TRBJ1-2	CASSMAGTGGTYGYTF
TRBV12-3/TRBV12-4	NA	CASSLLGDQYF
TRBV5-1	TRBJ2-7	CASSLGPGDEQYF
TRBV11-2	TRBJ2-2	CASSFWAPRGTGELFF
TRBV28	TRBJ2-5	CASSLAGIETQYF
TRBV7-2	TRBJ2-2	CASRNRANTGELFF
TRBV11-3	TRBJ2-5	CASSQGAGRQETQYF
TRBV9	TRBJ2-3	CASSVAWDSPRVQYF
TRBV20-1	NA	CSASPSGTSSHEQYF
TRBV29-1	TRBJ2-7	CSVRLTGEDEQYF
TRBV5-6	TRBJ2-5	CASAIGGPGETQYF
TRBV21-1	TRBJ2-7	CASSKGAEQYF
TRBV5-1	TRBJ1-3	CASSLAGQGSGNTIYF
TRBV7-9	TRBJ2-7	CASSLALSSLTYEQYF
TRBV10-3	TRBJ1-3	CAISTGQENTIYF
TRBV12-3/TRBV12-4	TRBJ2-3	CASSLDPSGGYTDTQYF
TRBV7-3	TRBJ2-5	CASSLTGRPQETQYF
TRBV29-1	TRBJ2-5	CSVLQELETQYF
TRBV7-2	TRBJ2-5	CASSFDRTFLRKTQYF
TRBV4-3	NA	CASSQEREQPYEQYF
TRBV6-1	TRBJ2-5	CASSELRLAQETQYF
TRBV11-2	TRBJ2-4	CASSLAGSRVGNIQYF
TRBV7-8	TRBJ1-4	CASSGTGGGEKLFF
TRBV11-2	NA	CASSRAGVHRGHEQFF
TRBV6-1	TRBJ2-5	CASTEGGGGQETQYF
TRBV29-1	TRBJ1-3	CSVVPQGAGNTIYF
TRBV10-3	TRBJ2-5	CATRVEGIQETQYF
TRBV29-1	TRBJ2-5	CSAGQGRGTQYF
TRBV12-3/TRBV12-4	TRBJ1-2	CASSPTGVVNYGYTF
TRBV12-3/TRBV12-4	TRBJ2-6	CASSFSGSSGANVLAF
TRBV12-3/TRBV12-4	TRBJ1-6	CASSLPGTGRAYNSPLHF
TRBV11-2	TRBJ1-2	CASSFTWGGYTF
TRBV5-1	TRBJ2-2	CASSLWGLEGGELFF
TRBV7-3	TRBJ1-1	CASSRIRGTEAFF
TRBV9	TRBJ2-2	CASSATVISSVKASGELFF
TRBV4-2	TRBJ1-1	CASSGPSTGGEGNTEAFF
TRBV6-5	TRBJ2-4	CASSYSSAGVATKNIQYF
TRBV7-9	TRBJ1-1	CASSLLNMNTEAFF
TRBV24-1	TRBJ2-1	CATSDPSGKASSYNEQFF
TRBV20-1	TRBJ2-7	CSAWGGQQYF
TRBV28	TRBJ2-5	CASSSWGGETQYF
TRBV7-9	TRBJ1-6	CASSRMGQGGSPLHF
TRBV28	TRBJ2-7	CASSLQGLGVYEQYF
TRBV12-3/TRBV12-4	NA	CASSQWAPQETQYF
TRBV20-1	TRBJ2-3	CSARGTSGGASTDTQYF
TRBV15	TRBJ2-7	CATSDRIFYEQYF
TRBV7-2	TRBJ1-2	CASSSPSRGIGTNYGYTF
TRBV28	TRBJ1-2	CASSDRPETRYTF